The sample holds many counts of the clone carrying this T cell receptor (beta chain). Its target is not known. CDR3 size: 14 residues. V gave up 3 bases and J gave up 6 bases; unmatched junction bases: 4. Germline CDR1 ENHRY, CDR2 SYGVKD. Unique molecular identifiers were built into the TCRbeta library. TCRdb analysed the PCR reads with MiXCR anew, one entry per CDR3 protein. The sample holds some 200,000 distinct CDR3 sequences; roughly 8.3% are singletons and the top ten take about 40%. This record comes from a study of T-cell reconstitution after alpha-beta-depleted transplantation in children. The study, taken as a whole, reports: High day-60 TCRbeta diversity in some patients came from surviving recipient T cells and thymic progenitors. At one year after transplant, newly produced T cells mostly accounted for T-cell counts and diversity. There were reportedly several hundred expanded graft clones from which alpha-beta T cells came about two months after transplant.

Sequencing used PBMCs, mostly from graft donor cells, obtained 360 days after TCRalphabeta/CD19-depleted stem cell transplant. The V and J genes are TRBV10-3 and TRBJ1-4, with 7 bases fitting TRBD1. The TCR comes from a male patient between 2 and 15 years old who had a stem cell transplant for acute myeloid leukemia, so the T cells may come from the graft donor. In DNA, the CDR3 is TGTGCCATCAGTGATCGAGGGGGCGATGAAAAACTGTTTTTT. It encodes CAISDRGGDEKLFF.